Sequencing of this TCR beta chain was carried out in a study of blood T cell repertoires in COVID-19. Overall study: The United States, Italy and Spain provided the acute and convalescent COVID-19 samples. Sources were T cells, B-cell-depleted T cells, or PBMCs; the material itself was cDNA or gDNA.

CDR3 length equals 13 residues. Unmatched junction bases numbered 4, after V lost 4 bases and J lost 7 bases. Germline V gene lookup returns CDR1 SGHNT and CDR2 YYREEE (reference sequence). Those who participated ranged in age from roughly 18 to 90 years and resided in approximately 26 US areas. Original processing notes: It was from reference gene primer amplification that nucleated cell counts were estimated. The data were produced by immunoSEQ multiplex PCR, yet TCRdb's version contains in-frame clones alone and is incomplete. V, J and clone size are taken as reported in that table, and D and trimming were inferred from the DNA itself. The sample lists over 300,000 clones; roughly 88% were seen once.

Sequencing input: PBMCs or T cells enriched from blood (not recorded which). V gene TRBV5-4 combines with J gene TRBJ2-3, with 9 bases matching TRBD1. The TCR comes from a woman in her thirties with acute COVID-19. This CDR3 reads CASSRDRAHTQYF. CDR3 bases: TGTGCCAGCAGCCGGGACAGGGCGCATACGCAGTATTTT.